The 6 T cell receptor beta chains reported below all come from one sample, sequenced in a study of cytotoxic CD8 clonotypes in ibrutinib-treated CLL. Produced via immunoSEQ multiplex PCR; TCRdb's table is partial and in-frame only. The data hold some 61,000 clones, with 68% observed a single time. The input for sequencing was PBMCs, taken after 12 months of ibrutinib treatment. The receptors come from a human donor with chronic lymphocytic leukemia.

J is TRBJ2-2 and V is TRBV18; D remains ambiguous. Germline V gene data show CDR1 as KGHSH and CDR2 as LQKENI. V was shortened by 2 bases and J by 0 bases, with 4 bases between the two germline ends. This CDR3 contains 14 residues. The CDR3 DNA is TGTGCCAGCTCACCAGAGGCGAACACCGGGGAGCTGTTTTTT. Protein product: CASSPEANTGELFF.

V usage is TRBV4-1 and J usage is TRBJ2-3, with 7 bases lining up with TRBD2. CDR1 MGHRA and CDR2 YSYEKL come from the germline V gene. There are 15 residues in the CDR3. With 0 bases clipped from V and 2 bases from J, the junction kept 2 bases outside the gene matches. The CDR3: CASSQDGTNTDTQYF. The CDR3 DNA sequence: TGCGCCAGCAGCCAAGACGGGACTAACACAGATACGCAGTATTTT.

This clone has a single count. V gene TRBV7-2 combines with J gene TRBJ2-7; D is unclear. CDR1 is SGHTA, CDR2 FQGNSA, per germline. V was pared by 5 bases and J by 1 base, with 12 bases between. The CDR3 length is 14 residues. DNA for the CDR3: TGTGCCAGCAGCCCCAAGCCCAGGTCCTACGAGCAGTACTTC. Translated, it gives CASSPKPRSYEQYF. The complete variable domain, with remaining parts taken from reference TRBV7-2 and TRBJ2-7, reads GAGVSQSPSNKVTEKGKDVELRCDPISGHTALYWYRQSLGQGLEFLIYFQGNSAPDKSGLPSDRFSAERTGGSVSTLTIQRTQQEDSAVYLCASSPKPRSYEQYFGPGTRLTVT.

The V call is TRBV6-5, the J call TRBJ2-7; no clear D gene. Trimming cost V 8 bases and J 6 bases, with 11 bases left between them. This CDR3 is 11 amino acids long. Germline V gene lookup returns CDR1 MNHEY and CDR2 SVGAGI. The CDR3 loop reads CASGRRAEQYF. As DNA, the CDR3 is TGTGCCAGCGGACGAAGGGCCGAGCAGTACTTC.

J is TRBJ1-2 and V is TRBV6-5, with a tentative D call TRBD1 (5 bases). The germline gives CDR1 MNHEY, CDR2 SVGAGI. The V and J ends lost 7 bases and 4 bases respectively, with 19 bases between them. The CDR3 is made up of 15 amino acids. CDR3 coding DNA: TGTGCCAGCACGGTAACCGGGGGGACCGGCTATGGCTACACCTTC. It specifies CASTVTGGTGYGYTF.

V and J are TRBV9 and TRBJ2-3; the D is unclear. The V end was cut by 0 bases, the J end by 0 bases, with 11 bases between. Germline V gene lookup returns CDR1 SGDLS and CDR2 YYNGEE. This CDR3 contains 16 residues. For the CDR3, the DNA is TGTGCCAGCAGCGTAGACATGGCTACTAGCACAGATACGCAGTATTTT. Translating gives CASSVDMATSTDTQYF. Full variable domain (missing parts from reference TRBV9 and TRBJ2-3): DSGVTQTPKHLITATGQRVTLRCSPRSGDLSVYWYQQSLDQGLQFLIQYYNGEERAKGNILERFSAQQFPDLHSELNLSSLELGDSALYFCASSVDMATSTDTQYFGPGTRLTVL.